This T cell receptor beta chain was recorded in a study of PD-1 blockade in classical Hodgkin lymphoma (dated by TCRdb to the early 2020s). With respect to the entire study: Nivolumab dosing was 3 mg/kg intravenously every 2 weeks, continuing until either disease progression or unacceptable toxicity. A peripheral blood immune signature of response to PD-1 blockade in classical Hodgkin lymphoma was defined using TCR beta sequencing and CyTOF.

Details on this clone: Its antigen is unknown. No base-level quality is on record; no much larger clone is a single base apart.

Here is what the overall study found, with its caveats: Trial patients with a complete response had baseline diversity similar to that of newly diagnosed patients, while partial responders and progressors had significantly lower diversity. Only a single clinical trial cohort was studied, and what caused the repertoire differences, possibly disease activity or prior therapy, remained undefined. Diversity was lower in patients who began nivolumab less than 1 year after ASCT, so these patients were left out of later analyses to avoid confounding by immune reconstitution. Baseline TCR diversity was reported to be lower in newly diagnosed patients than in healthy donors, and even lower in relapsed/refractory patients. By C4D1, a significant rise was seen in CD4+ TCR diversity but not in CD8+ TCR diversity (p=0.0027 vs p=0.16), and the rise was most apparent among complete responders (p=0.02).

The sample's time point label, in plain terms: cycle 2 day 1 (C2D1) of nivolumab. Every trial patient had relapsed following autologous stem cell transplantation, and prior brentuximab vedotin exposure was what differed among cohorts A, B and C. A total of roughly 57 patients with relapsed/refractory classical Hodgkin lymphoma made up the trial cohort, and each patient's best overall response was complete response, partial response or progressive disease. Trial patients were treated with single-agent nivolumab in the multi-cohort phase II CheckMate 205 trial. An independent review committee assessed best overall response using the 2007 International Working Group response criteria. PBMCs from the trial were collected at three points: immediately before nivolumab initiation (C1D1), and during therapy at cycle 2 day 1 and cycle 4 day 1. Peripheral blood was collected in 8 mL Vacutainer Cell Preparation Tubes, from which PBMCs were isolated by centrifugation and then cryopreserved.

The Qiagen DNeasy kit was used to extract genomic DNA both from unsorted PBMCs and from the negatively selected CD4+ and CD8+ fractions. TCR beta CDR3 regions were amplified by immunoSEQ multiplex PCR using primers annealing to V and J segments. A synthetic immune receptor repertoire was used to minimize amplification bias, and any remaining bias was removed computationally after sequencing. In the authors' own workflow: Custom Python scripts were used to quantify repertoire diversity as the Shannon entropy index. The unsorted, CD4+ and CD8+ repertoires were each analyzed separately, with the exception of combined analyses, where CD4+ and CD8+ sequences were merged in silico. Clonal expansion was defined as at least a 2-fold frequency increase after treatment relative to C1D1, with a pseudocount of 0.5 for undetected baseline clones. Singleton clones were defined as clones with 0 or 1 copy at C1D1, and non-singleton clones were defined as clones with 2 or more copies. Clones expanded in unsorted samples were labelled as CD4+, CD8+ or unknown by matching protein sequences in sorted samples from the same patient. Diversity changes from C1D1 to C4D1 were tested in paired samples using Wilcoxon tests. TCRdb's version of the immuneACCESS table is confined to in-frame rearrangements and falls short of the full clone set. An unresolved V gene accounts for under half of the shortfall where checked; the remainder is of unknown origin. V, J and clone size were drawn from that table, and D and trimming were deduced from the DNA. The sample data list 75,000 to 100,000 clones, and around 81% of these were observed just once. Less than 20% of the sample comes from the top ten.

The CDR3 measures 15 amino acids from cysteine to phenylalanine. Solely the CDR3 DNA is kept, with 45 bases framed from the first base. In the germline V gene, CDR1 corresponds to SGHDT and CDR2 to YYEEEE. The junction carries 16 bases between V and J, which are trimmed by 4 bases and 2 bases respectively. Here the chain combines TRBV5-6 and TRBJ2-7; the D gene is perhaps TRBD1, from 7 matching bases. This TCR came from a human donor with classical Hodgkin lymphoma. The source material was peripheral blood mononuclear cells (PBMCs), sampled before the second cycle of nivolumab. The CDR3 reads CASSPGDRVTYEQYF. The bases read TGTGCCAGCAGCCCGGGAGACAGGGTAACCTACGAGCAGTACTTC.